A selection of T cell receptor beta chains follows, all from one sample in a study of blood T cells in healthy people across ages. TCRdb re-called the 5' RACE reads through MiXCR, storing one row per CDR3 protein. The sample shows 650,000 to 800,000 distinct CDR3 sequences, about 50% of them seen only once. Source material: blood. The source is a woman of 80 years or more in good health. Each CDR3 is given with its conserved first and last residue. The D gene is left open where the match is weak. The size of a clone is reported for some rows only, either as once, few or many, or as a class for expanded clones.

>-|TRBJ1-6|-|TRBV6-6
TGTGCCAGCAGTTACGTGGGTTCACCCCTCCACTTT
CASSYVGSPLHF
>TRBD2|TRBJ2-7|-|TRBV19
TGTGCCAGTAGTACGGGGGGTTTCGAGCAGTACTTC
CASSTGGFEQYF
>-|TRBJ2-2|-|TRBV27
TGTGTCACTCAGACGGATAACACCGGGGAGCTGTTTTTT
CVTQTDNTGELFF
>TRBD1|TRBJ1-2|many|TRBV29-1
TGCAGCGTTGGACCGGGACAGGTGCAGAATAACTATGGCTACACCTTC
CSVGPGQVQNNYGYTF
>TRBD1|TRBJ1-6|-|TRBV7-2
TGTGCCAGCAGCTTGGGACAGGGAAGGGTGAATTCACCCCTCCACTTT
CASSLGQGRVNSPLHF
>TRBD1|TRBJ2-1|-|TRBV10-3
TGTGCCATCAGATCGGCAGGGGGCTACCACAATGAGCAGTTCTTC
CAIRSAGGYHNEQFF
>TRBD1|TRBJ1-5|-|TRBV20-1
TGCAGTGCTACCGACAGGGGGTTGCAGCCCCAGCATTTT
CSATDRGLQPQHF
>-|TRBJ1-5|few|TRBV29-1
TGCAGCGTTACTGGAGGAGGCAATCAGCCCCAGCATTTT
CSVTGGGNQPQHF
>-|TRBJ2-3|-|TRBV14
TGTGCCAACAGAAAAGACGTTCGACCGTCCCTTGGGGTTACAGATATGCAGTATTTT
CANRKDVRPSLGVTDMQYF
>-|TRBJ2-2|-|TRBV29-1
TGCAGCGTTGGGGCGACAGCTAACACCGGGGAGCTGTTTTTT
CSVGATANTGELFF
>-|TRBJ1-2|-|TRBV5-1
TGCGCCAGCAGCTTGTCAGGGAGTAAGAACTATGGCTACACCTTC
CASSLSGSKNYGYTF
>TRBD2|TRBJ2-5|-|TRBV5-1
TGCGCCAGCAGCTTGGCACTAGCGGGAGGTCAAGAGACCCAGTACTTC
CASSLALAGGQETQYF
>TRBD1|TRBJ1-2|-|TRBV7-8
TGTGCCAGCAGCCTAACAGGACAGGGTAACTATGGCTACACCTTC
CASSLTGQGNYGYTF
>TRBD1|TRBJ2-1|few|TRBV7-2
TGTGCCAGCAGCCGACAGGGGGAGCAGTTCTTC
CASSRQGEQFF
>-|TRBJ2-4|many|TRBV28
TGTGCCAGCAGTTTACCACTGGGGGCCAAAAACATTCAGTACTTC
CASSLPLGAKNIQYF
>TRBD2|TRBJ2-1|-|TRBV7-3
TGTGCCAGCAGCTTAACACTAGCGGGGACCTACAATGAGCAGTTCTTC
CASSLTLAGTYNEQFF
>TRBD1|TRBJ2-5|-|TRBV7-8
TGTGCCAGCAGCTTATCCCGGGACAGAACAGGGTTAGGGACCCAGTACTTC
CASSLSRDRTGLGTQYF
>TRBD1|TRBJ2-1|-|TRBV14
TGTGCCAGCAGCCCCCCCGGACAGGTTGTATTGAATGAGCAGTTCTTC
CASSPPGQVVLNEQFF